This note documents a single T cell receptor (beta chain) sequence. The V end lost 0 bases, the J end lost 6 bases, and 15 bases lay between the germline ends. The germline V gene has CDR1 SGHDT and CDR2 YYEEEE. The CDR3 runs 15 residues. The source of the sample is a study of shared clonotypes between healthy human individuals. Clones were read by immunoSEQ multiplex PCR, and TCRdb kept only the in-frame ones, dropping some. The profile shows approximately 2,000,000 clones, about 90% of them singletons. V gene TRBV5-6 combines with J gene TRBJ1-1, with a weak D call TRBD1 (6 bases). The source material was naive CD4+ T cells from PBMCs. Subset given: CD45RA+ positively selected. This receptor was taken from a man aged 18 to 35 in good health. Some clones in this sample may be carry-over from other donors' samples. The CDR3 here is CASSLDELAGAEAFF. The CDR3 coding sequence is TGTGCCAGCAGCTTGGATGAGTTAGCAGGGGCTGAAGCTTTCTTT.